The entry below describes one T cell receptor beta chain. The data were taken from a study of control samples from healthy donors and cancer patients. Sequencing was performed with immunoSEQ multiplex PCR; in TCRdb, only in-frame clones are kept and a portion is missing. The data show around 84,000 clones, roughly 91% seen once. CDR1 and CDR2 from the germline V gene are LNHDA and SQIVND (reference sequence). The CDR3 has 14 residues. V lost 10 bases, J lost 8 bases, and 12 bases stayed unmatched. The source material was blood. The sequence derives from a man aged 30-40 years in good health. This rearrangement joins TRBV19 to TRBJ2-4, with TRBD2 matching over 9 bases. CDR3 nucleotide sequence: TGTGCCACCTCTTCCTCCGGGACTAGCCACATTCAGTACTTC. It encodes CATSSSGTSHIQYF.